The 14 T cell receptor beta chains reported below all come from one sample, sequenced in a study of OX40 agonist ivuxolimab in advanced cancers. Clones were read by immunoSEQ multiplex PCR, and TCRdb kept only the in-frame ones, dropping some. In the table there are tens of thousands of clones, around nine tenths of which are singletons. Sequencing used CD4+ or CD8+ T cells sorted from blood, obtained in a trial of the OX40 agonist ivuxolimab. The receptors stem from an adult with an advanced solid tumor such as melanoma, head and neck, liver or kidney cancer.

The CDR3 reads CASSLTGADTQYF. In DNA, the CDR3 is TGTGCCAGCAGCTTAACAGGGGCGGATACGCAGTATTTT. The chain carries TRBV7-3 and TRBJ2-3; TRBD1 is a possible D gene (5 bases). The CDR3 length is 13 residues. V shed 0 bases and J shed 6 bases, with 7 bases lying between them. CDR1 and CDR2 from the germline V gene are SGHTA and FQGTGA.

This clone has only a few counts. The genes are TRBV7-9 and TRBJ2-5; 10 bases line up with TRBD1. From germline, CDR1 is SEHNR and CDR2 FQNEAQ (reference sequence). After removal of 1 base from V and 5 bases from J, the junction contained 1 base not matched to a gene. The CDR3 spans 14 residues. The chain's CDR3 is CASSLGDRGETQYF. For the CDR3, the DNA is TGTGCCAGCAGCTTAGGGGACAGGGGCGAGACCCAGTACTTC.

This clone was observed once. This sequence joins TRBV7-2 and TRBJ2-7; 7 bases are a match to TRBD1. The CDR3 has 15 amino acids. Germline-derived CDR1 and CDR2 are SGHTA and FQGNSA. The V and J ends lost 5 bases and 0 bases, in that order; junction bases with no gene match: 7. The chain's CDR3 is CASSPSRDSSYEQYF. The DNA for the CDR3 is TGTGCCAGCAGCCCGTCCCGGGACAGCTCCTACGAGCAGTACTTC.

This rearrangement joins TRBV7-9 to TRBJ1-6; TRBD1 aligns across 8 bases. There are 15 residues in the CDR3. V dropped 1 base and J dropped 9; count of bases not matched to a gene: 5. From germline, CDR1 is SEHNR and CDR2 FQNEAQ (reference sequence). As DNA, the CDR3 is TGTGCCAGCAGCTTAGGGACAGGGCCTTCTTCACCCCTCCACTTT. This codes for CASSLGTGPSSPLHF.

This clone was recorded only once. The chain combines TRBV9 with TRBJ2-5; 9 bases map to TRBD2. The V gene's germline CDR1 is SGDLS and CDR2 YYNGEE. V shed 0 bases and J 4 bases; nucleotides not matched to a gene: 7. The CDR3 length is 16 residues. The CDR3 DNA is TGTGCCAGCAGCGTAGGGGTAGCGGGGGACGTAGAGACCCAGTACTTC. Amino acid sequence: CASSVGVAGDVETQYF. The complete variable domain, with remaining parts taken from reference TRBV9 and TRBJ2-5, reads DSGVTQTPKHLITATGQRVTLRCSPRSGDLSVYWYQQSLDQGLQFLIQYYNGEERAKGNILERFSAQQFPDLHSELNLSSLELGDSALYFCASSVGVAGDVETQYFGPGTRLLVL.

The chain has TRBV5-4 and TRBJ2-1; 10 bases fit TRBD1. Trimming at V came to 1 base and at J to 9 bases, leaving 7 bases not matched to a gene. There are 15 residues in the CDR3. The germline V gene encodes CDR1 SGHNT and CDR2 YYREEE (reference sequence). In DNA, the CDR3 is TGTGCCAGCAGCTTGTACGCGACAGGGGGCTTTGAGCAGTTCTTC. It codes for CASSLYATGGFEQFF.

The chain links TRBV28 to TRBJ2-2; the D gene is possibly TRBD1 (6 bases). This CDR3 spans 15 amino acids. V dropped 3 bases and J dropped 4 bases, with 12 bases sitting between them. Germline assignment: CDR1 MDHEN and CDR2 SYDVKM. The CDR3 loop is CASSLRGSTTGELFF. CDR3 DNA sequence: TGTGCCAGCAGTTTGAGGGGGTCCACCACCGGGGAGCTGTTTTTT.

This sequence joins TRBV11-2 and TRBJ2-7; D is uncertain. V was shortened by 1 base and J by 1 base, with 8 bases between the two germline ends. The CDR3 covers 14 residues. From germline, CDR1 is SGHAT and CDR2 FQNNGV. The DNA of the CDR3 is TGTGCCAGCAGCTTAGTCGCCACGTCCTACGAGCAGTACGTC. This translates into CASSLVATSYEQYV.

This chain connects TRBV28 to TRBJ2-7; D possibly corresponds to TRBD1 (9 bases). The CDR3 runs to 16 residues. Between the trimmed V and J ends, which lost 7 bases and 2 bases, there was a span of 21 bases. Germline V gene sequence: CDR1 MDHEN, CDR2 SYDVKM. CDR3 DNA: TGTGCCAGCACCGCTGCGGGGGGACAGGGTCCCTACGAGCAGTACTTC. Protein product: CASTAAGGQGPYEQYF.

This clone was found once. The V and J genes are TRBV5-6 and TRBJ1-2; D is uncertain. CDR3 length equals 13 residues. V was pared by 0 bases and J by 2 bases, with 5 bases between. Germline CDR1 reads SGHDT; CDR2 reads YYEEEE. CDR3 nucleotide sequence: TGTGCCAGCAGCTTGGTCCAGAACTATGGCTACACCTTC. This sequence encodes CASSLVQNYGYTF.

The gene calls are TRBV7-2 and TRBJ2-3; 14 bases fit TRBD2. Germline-derived CDR1 and CDR2 are SGHTA and FQGNSA. J gave up 2 bases and V 5 bases, and 3 bases lay outside the gene matches. The length of the CDR3 is 16 residues. The CDR3 sequence: CASSRTSGGFTDTQYF. The DNA for the CDR3 is TGTGCCAGCAGCCGGACTAGCGGGGGGTTCACAGATACGCAGTATTTT.

The chain carries TRBV6-5 and TRBJ1-4, with D perhaps TRBD1 (6 bases). The V and J ends lost 2 bases and 3 bases respectively, with 13 bases between them. CDR3 length: 16 residues. Germline CDR1 MNHEY, CDR2 SVGAGI. This chain's CDR3 is CASSYISGQPNEKLFF. CDR3 sequence (DNA): TGTGCCAGCAGTTACATATCGGGACAACCTAATGAAAAACTGTTTTTT.

This chain joins TRBV5-4 and TRBJ1-2, with D perhaps TRBD1 (6 bases). This CDR3 has 15 amino acids. CDR1 and CDR2 (germline): SGHNT, YYREEE (reference sequence). Trimming took 1 base from V and 1 from J, leaving 11 bases between them. The CDR3 here is CASSLRPGDNYGYTF. The CDR3 DNA sequence: TGTGCCAGCAGCTTGCGTCCAGGGGATAACTATGGCTACACCTTC.

The chain is built from TRBV5-5 and TRBJ2-1; maybe TRBD2 (5 bases). Germline CDR1 is SGHKS and CDR2 is YYEKEE (reference sequence). The ends were cut back, 2 bases at V and 0 bases at J, with 12 bases in the middle. The CDR3 extends over 16 amino acids. CDR3: CASSFDYSSSYNEQFF. DNA of the CDR3: TGTGCCAGCAGCTTTGACTACAGTAGCTCCTACAATGAGCAGTTCTTC.